Each of the 16 T cell receptor beta chains below was sequenced from the same sample in a study of T cells in Graves' hyperthyroidism and ophthalmopathy. There were TCR beta CDR3 regions amplified from RNA transcripts. Initially, a first-round RT-PCR of the TCR CDR3 employed the HTBI primer set. A single record per CDR3 protein comes from TCRdb applying MiXCR to the multiplex PCR reads. This sample has more than 150,000 distinct CDR3 sequences, with 17% found just once. Sequencing was carried out using blood. These receptors all stem from a woman between 45 and 60 years old with Graves' hyperthyroidism.

This clonotype showed up many times. J is TRBJ1-1 and V is TRBV25-1; the D gene is possibly TRBD1 (5 bases). Trimming took off 0 bases at V and 6 bases at J, with 14 bases between the two ends. Germline V gene data show CDR1 as MGHDK and CDR2 as SYGVNS. The CDR3 loop spans 15 amino acids. CDR3 protein: CASSEYEGSGSEAFF. The CDR3 DNA sequence: TGTGCCAGCAGTGAATACGAGGGGAGTGGGTCTGAAGCTTTCTTT.

This clonotype was counted ten times or more. The chain links TRBV20-1 to TRBJ2-7; a possible D gene is TRBD1 (5 bases). The germline V gene has CDR1 DFQATT and CDR2 SNEGSKA (reference sequence). This CDR3 spans 15 amino acids. The V and J ends lost 0 bases and 4 bases respectively, with 16 bases between them. For the CDR3, the DNA is TGCAGTGCTAGAGAGGAAGGGGCTCAAGTTTACGAGCAGTACTTC. Protein product: CSAREEGAQVYEQYF.

This chain joins TRBV19 and TRBJ1-2; TRBD1 matches 7 bases. V shed 5 bases and J 2 bases; nucleotides not matched to a gene: 5. Germline values: CDR1 LNHDA, CDR2 SQIVND (reference sequence). CDR3 length: 14 residues. DNA for the CDR3: TGTGCCAGTAGTGGGGGACAGCTCAACTATGGCTACACCTTC. This gives the protein CASSGGQLNYGYTF.

This clonotype was observed at least ten times. V usage is TRBV20-1 and J usage is TRBJ2-2, with 10 bases that match TRBD2. Per the germline V gene, CDR1 is DFQATT and CDR2 is SNEGSKA (reference sequence). Trimming removed 2 bases from V and 7 bases from J; junction bases left unmatched: 7. This CDR3 has 15 residues. Written as DNA, the CDR3 is TGCAGTGCTAGACAGCGGGGGGGCCGTAGCGGGGAGCTGTTTTTT. Translated: CSARQRGGRSGELFF.

The V call is TRBV5-5, the J call TRBJ1-1; no reliable D call. The CDR3 sequence is 15 residues long. The ends were cut back, 3 bases at V and 1 base at J, with 13 bases in the middle. Germline V lookup: CDR1 SGHKS, CDR2 YYEKEE (reference sequence). CDR3 sequence (DNA): TGTGCCAGCAGCTCCTCGGTGAATCGGAACACTGAAGCTTTCTTT. Protein sequence: CASSSSVNRNTEAFF. Full variable domain (remainder filled in from reference TRBV5-5 and TRBJ1-1): DAGVTQSPTHLIKTRGQQVTLRCSPISGHKSVSWYQQVLGQGPQFIFQYYEKEERGRGNFPDRFSARQFPNYSSELNVNALLLGDSALYLCASSSSVNRNTEAFFGQGTRLTVV.

The table lists this clonotype with many counts. The chain is built from TRBV29-1 and TRBJ1-1; the D gene is possibly TRBD1 (6 bases). Germline lookup yields CDR1 SQVTM and CDR2 ANQGSEA. The ends were cut back, 7 bases at V and 5 bases at J, with 17 bases in the middle. CDR3 length: 13 amino acids. This chain's CDR3 is CSAEGGISTEAFF. The DNA of the CDR3 is TGCAGCGCCGAAGGGGGGATTAGTACTGAAGCTTTCTTT.

In its sample, this clonotype was seen many times. The rearrangement joins TRBV18 to TRBJ1-1; D remains unclear. V gave up 1 base and J gave up 1 base, with 7 bases separating them. This CDR3 is 14 amino acids long. The germline CDR1 and CDR2 sequences are KGHSH and LQKENI. The CDR3 here is CASSPRTANTEAFF. The DNA of the CDR3 is TGTGCCAGCTCACCACGTACAGCGAACACTGAAGCTTTCTTT.

This clonotype was found many times. The junction departs from the called germline gene at one end, perhaps through a read error. The chain recombines TRBV5-1 with TRBJ1-1; 8 bases are shared with TRBD1. This CDR3 is 13 amino acids long. The germline V gene has CDR1 SGHRS and CDR2 YFSETQ. CDR3 amino acids: CASRGDRNTKAFF. The DNA of the CDR3 is TGCGCCAGCAGGGGGGACAGGAACACTAAAGCTTTCTTT. The entire variable domain, with the rest obtained from reference TRBV5-1 and TRBJ1-1, is as follows: KAGVTQTPRYLIKTRGQQVTLSCSPISGHRSVSWYQQTPGQGLQFLFEYFSETQRNKGNFPGRFSGRQFSNSRSEMNVSTLELGDSALYLCASRGDRNTKAFFGQGTRLTVV.

This clonotype was seen at least ten times. V usage is TRBV6-1 and J usage is TRBJ1-1, with D uncertain. The CDR3 covers 15 residues. Germline V gene data show CDR1 as MNHNS and CDR2 as SASEGT. V was trimmed by 6 bases and J by 3 bases, leaving 17 bases between them. The CDR3 nucleotides read TGTGCCAGCAGGTCTTCGGGTTATTGGGACACTGAAGCTTTCTTT. This translates into CASRSSGYWDTEAFF.

This clonotype was found a few times. This chain links TRBV4-3 with TRBJ1-1; a possible D gene is TRBD1 (6 bases). The CDR3 runs to 15 residues. V shed 1 base and J shed 4 bases, with 13 bases lying between them. The V gene's germline CDR1 is LGHNA and CDR2 YSLEER. In DNA form, the CDR3 reads TGCGCCAGCAGCCAAGTGTGGGGAGGGGGCACTGAAGCTTTCTTT. Translation: CASSQVWGGGTEAFF.

This clonotype was observed at least ten times. This chain links TRBV6-2 or TRBV6-3 with TRBJ2-2; D call uncertain. The V gene lost 4 bases and the J gene lost 2 bases, with 5 bases spanning the gap. The CDR3 is made up of 13 amino acids. Germline-derived CDR1 and CDR2 are MNHEY and SVGEGT. The CDR3 loop reads CASSSFNTGELFF. The CDR3 coding sequence is TGTGCCAGCAGTTCATTTAACACCGGGGAGCTGTTTTTT.

This clonotype came up many times. This chain uses TRBV7-9 with TRBJ2-3; D may match TRBD1 or TRBD2 (6 bases each). Germline assignment: CDR1 SEHNR and CDR2 FQNEAQ (reference sequence). V dropped 4 bases and J dropped 0 bases, with 23 bases sitting between them. The CDR3 has 19 residues. The CDR3 DNA sequence: TGTGCCAGCAGCTCCTTACCCGGGGGCGCGAGGTTTAGCACAGATACGCAGTATTTT. Translation: CASSSLPGGARFSTDTQYF. The complete variable domain, with remaining parts taken from reference TRBV7-9 and TRBJ2-3, reads DTGVSQNPRHKITKRGQNVTFRCDPISEHNRLYWYRQTLGQGPEFLTYFQNEAQLEKSRLLSDRFSAERPKGSFSTLEIQRTEQGDSAMYLCASSSLPGGARFSTDTQYFGPGTRLTVL.

This clonotype came up many times. The chain recombines TRBV28 with TRBJ2-7; D is perhaps TRBD1 (7 bases). This CDR3 spans 14 amino acids. Germline CDR1 MDHEN, CDR2 SYDVKM. V gave up 6 bases and J gave up 4 bases, with 16 bases separating them. CDR3 in amino acids: CASSLAQGRYEQYF. The CDR3 DNA is TGTGCCAGCAGCCTAGCACAGGGGAGGTACGAGCAGTACTTC.

The rearrangement uses TRBV12-3 or TRBV12-4 and TRBJ2-7, with D hard to call. Trimming took 3 bases from V and 1 from J, leaving 7 bases between them. This CDR3 region has 13 residues. The CDR3 sequence is CASSLVQSYEQYF. CDR3 coding DNA: TGTGCCAGCAGTTTGGTGCAGTCCTACGAGCAGTACTTC.

The chain uses TRBV5-1 and TRBJ2-1; D possibly uses TRBD1 or TRBD2 (5 bases each). This CDR3 has 17 amino acids. Germline V gene lookup returns CDR1 SGHRS and CDR2 YFSETQ. V lost 0 bases to trimming and J lost 7 bases, with 20 bases between them. In DNA, the CDR3 is TGCGCCAGCAGCTTGGTGGATGCCCGGGTGAGGGGAAATGAGCAGTTCTTC. It encodes CASSLVDARVRGNEQFF.

The count of this clonotype is one. This chain connects TRBV11-2 to TRBJ1-6; D is unclear. Trimming took off 0 bases at V and 3 bases at J, with 6 bases between the two ends. The CDR3 is 15 amino acids. Germline CDR1 reads SGHAT; CDR2 reads FQNNGV. CDR3 sequence (DNA): TGTGCCAGCAGCTTAGAGGGGTACTATAATTCACCCCTCCACTTT. Its translation: CASSLEGYYNSPLHF.